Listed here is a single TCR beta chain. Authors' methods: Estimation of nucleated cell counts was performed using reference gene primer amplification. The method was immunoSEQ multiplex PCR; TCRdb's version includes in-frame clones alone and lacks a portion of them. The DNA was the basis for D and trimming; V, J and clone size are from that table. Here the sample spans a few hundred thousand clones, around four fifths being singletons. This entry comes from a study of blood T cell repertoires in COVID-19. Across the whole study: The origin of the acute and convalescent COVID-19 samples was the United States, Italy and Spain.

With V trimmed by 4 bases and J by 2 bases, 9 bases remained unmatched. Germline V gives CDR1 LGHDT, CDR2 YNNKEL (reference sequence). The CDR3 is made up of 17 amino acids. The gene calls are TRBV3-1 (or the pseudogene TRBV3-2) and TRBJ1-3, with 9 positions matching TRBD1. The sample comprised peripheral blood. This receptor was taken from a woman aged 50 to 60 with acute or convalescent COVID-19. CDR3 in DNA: TGTGCCAGCAGCCGTAACGAGGGGACAGGGCCTGGAAACACCATATATTTT. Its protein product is CASSRNEGTGPGNTIYF.